The next 18 T cell receptor beta chains were all read from a single sample in a study of regulatory T cells in long-lasting Graves disease. For TCR beta, libraries came from iRepertoire HTBI primers and Arm-PCR of CDR3 regions. Using its own MiXCR run on the multiplex PCR reads, TCRdb lists one record per CDR3 protein. This table holds almost 350,000 distinct CDR3 sequences, about 18% found once. Time point noted: persistent/refractory GD, antithyroid drugs over 5 years with positive TRAb. PBMCs were the source of the RNA used for TCR sequencing. Sequencing used peripheral blood mononuclear cells (PBMCs), obtained when the disease was refractory, from a patient treated with antithyroid drugs. These receptor sequences come from a female donor with Graves disease.

This clonotype was recorded many times. This chain uses TRBV20-1 with TRBJ1-2; TRBD1 might be the D (6 bases). Germline CDR1 and CDR2: DFQATT and SNEGSKA (reference sequence). This CDR3 has 14 amino acids. The CDR3 nucleotides are TGCATACCAGGTCCGGGGGCGCAAAGCTATGGCTACACCTTC. It specifies CIPGPGAQSYGYTF.

The rearrangement links TRBV29-1 to TRBJ2-7; 11 positions match TRBD2. The junction had 9 bases not matched to a gene; V was cut back by 0 bases and J by 2 bases. Germline assignment: CDR1 SQVTM and CDR2 ANQGSEA. This CDR3 has 17 amino acids. The chain's CDR3 is CSVEEGGTSGGAYEQYF. In nucleotides, the CDR3 is TGCAGCGTTGAAGAGGGGGGGACTAGCGGAGGAGCCTACGAGCAGTACTTC.

This clonotype was counted at least ten times. V usage is TRBV11-2 and J usage is TRBJ2-7; a possible D gene is TRBD1 (5 bases). The V gene lost 1 base and the J gene lost 2 bases, with 15 bases spanning the gap. CDR1 and CDR2 from the germline V gene are SGHAT and FQNNGV. The CDR3 is 16 residues long. CDR3 nucleotide sequence: TGTGCCAGCAGCTTAGGGCGCGGCAGGGCTCCCTACGAGCAGTACTTC. Translating it yields CASSLGRGRAPYEQYF. The variable domain in full, with the rest retrieved from reference TRBV11-2 and TRBJ2-7, is EAGVAQSPRYKIIEKRQSVAFWCNPISGHATLYWYQQILGQGPKLLIQFQNNGVVDDSQLPKDRFSAERLKGVDSTLKIQPAKLEDSAVYLCASSLGRGRAPYEQYFGPGTRLTVT.

The chain employs TRBV5-1 and TRBJ1-2, with D maybe TRBD1 (6 bases). CDR1 and CDR2 (germline): SGHRS, YFSETQ. The CDR3 spans 15 residues. V was cut by 4 bases and J by 4 bases, with 17 bases left in between. The CDR3 region is CASSGGDITLYGYTF. DNA for the CDR3: TGCGCCAGCAGCGGGGGGGACATAACGCTCTATGGCTACACCTTC.

The rearrangement links TRBV20-1 to TRBJ2-7; D call uncertain. Germline V gives CDR1 DFQATT, CDR2 SNEGSKA (reference sequence). Trimming pared 3 bases from V and 4 bases from J, leaving 19 bases between. This CDR3 has 15 residues. CDR3 nucleotide sequence: TGCAGTGCTAGTAGGTCAGGACGATCAAAATACGAGCAGTACTTC. Translation gives CSASRSGRSKYEQYF.

The chain joins TRBV30 to TRBJ1-6, with D unclear. The CDR3 is 14 residues long. CDR1 and CDR2 (germline): GTSNPN, SVGIG (reference sequence). V was pared by 7 bases and J by 5 bases, with 15 bases between. The CDR3 region has the DNA TGTGCCTTACGCCAACAGCTCAATAATTCACCCCTCCACTTT. Its protein is CALRQQLNNSPLHF.

The chain uses TRBV9 and TRBJ2-5; D is unresolved. The V gene lost 5 bases and the J gene lost 1 base, with 12 bases spanning the gap. CDR3 size: 14 residues. Germline V CDR1 and CDR2: SGDLS, YYNGEE. The DNA for the CDR3 is TGTGCCAGCAGTAGCCAGGTCACCCAAGAGACCCAGTACTTC. Residues: CASSSQVTQETQYF.

This clonotype came up many times. The chain has TRBV12-3 or TRBV12-4 and TRBJ1-2, with TRBD1 as a possible D gene (6 bases). Trimming removed 8 bases at V and 3 bases at J, with 13 bases between. The CDR3 is 13 amino acids. The CDR3 coding sequence is TGTGCCAGCGGCCTGACAGGATACTATGGCTACACCTTC. It codes for CASGLTGYYGYTF.

CDR3 coding DNA: TGTGCCAGCTCTACAGGACAGGGAAGGCATAATTCACCCCTCCACTTT. Its translation is CASSTGQGRHNSPLHF. This rearrangement joins TRBV18 to TRBJ1-6; 8 positions agree with TRBD1. The CDR3 has 16 residues. V gave up 6 bases and J gave up 5 bases; unmatched junction bases: 9. Germline-derived CDR1 and CDR2 are KGHSH and LQKENI.

To note about this clonotype: This may stem from a read error, because a much larger clone lies one nucleotide away. The gene calls are TRBV20-1 and TRBJ2-7; possible D gene TRBD2, 6 bases. The V gene lost 3 bases and the J gene lost 2 bases, with 14 bases spanning the gap. Germline lookup yields CDR1 DFQATT and CDR2 SNEGSKA (reference sequence). The CDR3 runs to 14 residues. The CDR3 DNA is TGCAGTGCTAGGTCCCTACTAGCCCCCTACGAGCAGTACTTC. Protein sequence: CSARSLLAPYEQYF.

The chain joins TRBV7-9 to TRBJ1-3; a weak D match, TRBD1 (5 bases). This CDR3 has 15 residues. V lost 2 bases and J 0 bases, leaving 8 bases between the germline ends. Per germline, CDR1 SEHNR and CDR2 FQNEAQ (reference sequence). CDR3 in DNA: TGTGCCAGCAGCTTATCCAGGGCCTCTGGAAACACCATATATTTT. It yields the protein CASSLSRASGNTIYF.

V usage is TRBV19 and J usage is TRBJ1-5, with 10 bases lining up with TRBD1. CDR1 is LNHDA and CDR2 is SQIVND in the germline V gene (reference sequence). This CDR3 is built from 14 residues. The V and J ends lost 6 bases and 9 bases, in that order; junction bases with no gene match: 8. This CDR3 is CASRDGQGGLPQHF. CDR3 bases: TGTGCCAGTAGAGACGGACAGGGGGGCCTGCCCCAGCATTTT.

This chain joins TRBV6-1 and TRBJ1-5, with D uncertain. The CDR3 is 15 residues long. With 1 base removed from V and 3 bases from J, the gap between germline ends came to 10 bases. CDR1 MNHNS and CDR2 SASEGT come from the germline V gene. CDR3 protein: CASSEGPGFNQPQHF. In nucleotides, the CDR3 is TGTGCCAGCAGTGAAGGGCCCGGTTTCAATCAGCCCCAGCATTTT.

A note on this clonotype: A much bigger clone sits one base away, suggesting this may be a read error. This rearrangement joins TRBV2 to TRBJ2-5; 7 bases are shared with TRBD1. Germline assignment: CDR1 SNHLY and CDR2 FYNNEI. This CDR3 is built from 17 residues. V trimming: 6 bases; J trimming: 4 bases; junction bases outside the gene matches: 17. CDR3 in amino acids: CASSLVGGLRGRETQYF. In DNA, the CDR3 is TGTGCCAGCAGCTTAGTAGGAGGACTTAGGGGGCGAGAGACCCAGTACTTC.

This clonotype was seen a handful of times. The J gene is TRBJ2-7, the V gene TRBV4-3; possibly TRBD2 for D (5 bases). The germline V gene has CDR1 LGHNA and CDR2 YSLEER. This CDR3 is 14 amino acids long. V lost 4 bases and J lost 5, with 15 bases in between. This CDR3 is CASSPSRAGDEQYF. For the CDR3, the DNA is TGCGCCAGCAGCCCCTCAAGGGCGGGCGACGAGCAGTACTTC.

This clonotype was seen a handful of times. The J gene is TRBJ1-6, the V gene TRBV4-1, with a weak D call TRBD1 (5 bases). In germline, CDR1 is MGHRA, CDR2 YSYEKL. V was shortened by 0 bases and J by 9 bases, with 18 bases between the two germline ends. The CDR3 contains 17 residues. The CDR3 protein is CASSQDKQAATGSPLHF. In DNA, the CDR3 is TGCGCCAGCAGCCAAGATAAGCAGGCGGCAACAGGTTCACCCCTCCACTTT.

This clonotype appeared many times. This chain uses TRBV28 with TRBJ2-6; 9 nucleotides match TRBD2. This CDR3 spans 19 amino acids. V dropped 4 bases and J dropped 4; count of bases not matched to a gene: 14. The germline CDR1 and CDR2 sequences are MDHEN and SYDVKM. The CDR3 sequence is CASSSPGLARIAGANVLTF. CDR3 DNA: TGTGCCAGCAGTTCCCCGGGACTAGCAAGAATAGCCGGGGCCAACGTCCTGACTTTC.

Regarding this clonotype: A much larger clone is a single base away; this may be a read error. The chain employs TRBV10-3 and TRBJ1-4; D is possibly TRBD1 (5 bases). In germline, CDR1 is ENHRY, CDR2 SYGVKD. The CDR3 totals 12 residues. CDR3: CAIRPRRGKPFF. DNA for the CDR3: TGTGCCATCCGCCCGCGGAGGGGAAAACCGTTTTTT.